Listed below are T cell receptor beta chains from one sample, sequenced in a study of cytomegalovirus exposure and HLA in healthy donors. Produced via immunoSEQ multiplex PCR; TCRdb's table is partial and in-frame only. The repertoire consists of approximately 100,000 clones, with about 70% occurring once and the leading ten covering roughly 6%. Sequencing input: PBMCs. These receptors were taken from a woman aged 45 to 65 in good health and CMV-seropositive. Both conserved end residues are part of each CDR3. The order of the fields is V gene, J gene, D gene, clone size, CDR3 DNA, CDR3 protein. A D gene is named only where the DNA matches it firmly. Size values are once, few and many counts, or a class for expanded clones, and some rows have none.

V: TRBV27; J: TRBJ2-7; D: .; size: once; DNA: TGTGCCAGCGCCCGGAGTCTCGGGGGGCGTGGGGAGCAGTACTTC; CDR3: CASARSLGGRGEQYF
V: TRBV6-1; J: TRBJ1-4; D: .; size: few; DNA: TGTGCCAGCAGTGAAGCTACAGGGTACTATGAAAAACTGTTTTTT; CDR3: CASSEATGYYEKLFF
V: TRBV9; J: TRBJ1-6; D: TRBD1; size: .; DNA: TGTGCCAGCAGCGCTGCCCAGGGGGCGAATTCACCCCTCCACTTT; CDR3: CASSAAQGANSPLHF
V: TRBV9; J: TRBJ2-7; D: TRBD1; size: once; DNA: TGTGCCAGCAGCGCGATAGGGGACAGCGCCTACGAGCAGTACTTC; CDR3: CASSAIGDSAYEQYF
V: TRBV6-5; J: TRBJ1-1; D: .; size: .; DNA: TGTGCCAGCAGTTCTTACAGGGCATCCACTGAAGCTTTCTTT; CDR3: CASSSYRASTEAFF
V: TRBV19; J: TRBJ2-7; D: TRBD1; size: .; DNA: TGTGCCACCCTGGACAGGGGGCGGCGCGAGCAGTACTTC; CDR3: CATLDRGRREQYF
V: TRBV27; J: TRBJ2-7; D: .; size: .; DNA: TGTGCCAGCAGCCCCACAGGCCCCTACGAGCAGTACTTC; CDR3: CASSPTGPYEQYF
V: TRBV7-9; J: TRBJ1-2; D: .; size: .; DNA: TGTGCCAGCAGCTTAGACCCCGGCGGCGGCTACACCTTC; CDR3: CASSLDPGGGYTF
V: TRBV2; J: TRBJ2-7; D: TRBD1; size: .; DNA: TGTGCCAGCAGTGCGGGACAGGGCGCCTACGAGCAGTACTTC; CDR3: CASSAGQGAYEQYF
V: TRBV6-1; J: TRBJ1-4; D: .; size: .; DNA: TGTGCCAGCAGTTATACCAGGGTGGAAAAACTGTTTTTT; CDR3: CASSYTRVEKLFF
V: TRBV18; J: TRBJ1-1; D: TRBD1; size: .; DNA: TGTGCCAGCTCACCACCACAGGGGTGGAACACTGAAGCTTTCTTT; CDR3: CASSPPQGWNTEAFF
V: TRBV19; J: TRBJ2-7; D: TRBD2; size: .; DNA: TGTGCCAGTAGTATAGCGCCGCGCGAGACTAGCGGTTTCTCCTACGAGCAGTACTTC; CDR3: CASSIAPRETSGFSYEQYF
V: TRBV2; J: TRBJ1-6; D: TRBD1; size: .; DNA: TGTGCCGGGTCGACAGGGGTCGTTTCACCCCTCCACTTT; CDR3: CAGSTGVVSPLHF
V: TRBV5-4; J: TRBJ1-1; D: TRBD1; size: few; DNA: TGTGCCAGCAGCTTACAGGGGGTTGGCACTGAAGCTTTCTTT; CDR3: CASSLQGVGTEAFF
V: TRBV28; J: TRBJ2-3; D: TRBD2; size: .; DNA: TGTGCCAGCAGCACGCGGCGGGGGGGCGAGGATACGCAGTATTTT; CDR3: CASSTRRGGEDTQYF
V: TRBV4-2; J: TRBJ1-5; D: TRBD1; size: .; DNA: TGTGCCAGCAGCCTTTCCGGGACAGGGGGTAGTCTAGGCAATCAGCCCCAGCATTTT; CDR3: CASSLSGTGGSLGNQPQHF
V: TRBV7-9; J: TRBJ1-4; D: TRBD1; size: .; DNA: TGTGCCAGCAGCTTAGAGGGACAGGGAATTAATGAAAAACTGTTTTTT; CDR3: CASSLEGQGINEKLFF
V: TRBV4-1; J: TRBJ2-6; D: .; size: few; DNA: TGCGCCAGCAGCCAAGGTCGGCAGGGTTCTGGGGCCAACGTCCTGACTTTC; CDR3: CASSQGRQGSGANVLTF
V: TRBV5-1; J: TRBJ2-3; D: TRBD1; size: .; DNA: TGCGCCAGCAGCTTGGCTCCAGGGGGCTACACAGATACGCAGTATTTT; CDR3: CASSLAPGGYTDTQYF
V: TRBV7-2; J: TRBJ2-2; D: TRBD2; size: once; DNA: TGTGCCAGCAGCCCTCAAGCGGGGTCCCGGGAGCTGTTTTTT; CDR3: CASSPQAGSRELFF
V: TRBV18; J: TRBJ2-3; D: TRBD2; size: .; DNA: TGTGCCAGCTCACCCCTCGGGACTAGCGGTCCGAGCGGAGATACGCAGTATTTT; CDR3: CASSPLGTSGPSGDTQYF
V: TRBV29-1; J: TRBJ2-1; D: TRBD1; size: .; DNA: TGCAGCGTTAGTCCAGGGGGCTCGTCCTACAATGAGCAGTTCTTC; CDR3: CSVSPGGSSYNEQFF
V: TRBV19; J: TRBJ1-2; D: TRBD1; size: .; DNA: TGTGCCAGTATCCGAAGGGACAGGGCGTCTGGCTACACCTTC; CDR3: CASIRRDRASGYTF
V: TRBV25-1; J: TRBJ2-5; D: TRBD2; size: .; DNA: TGTGCCAGCGGACGACTAGCGGGGAGGCAAGAGACCCAGTACTTC; CDR3: CASGRLAGRQETQYF
V: TRBV28; J: TRBJ2-3; D: .; size: .; DNA: TGTGCCAGCAGTTTATGGCAGGGCGGTACAGATACGCAGTATTTT; CDR3: CASSLWQGGTDTQYF
V: TRBV29-1; J: TRBJ2-7; D: TRBD1; size: few; DNA: TGCAGCGTTGGACAGGGGGTACCCTACGAGCAGTACTTC; CDR3: CSVGQGVPYEQYF
V: TRBV7-9; J: TRBJ2-3; D: .; size: .; DNA: TGTGCCAGCAGCTTAGGCGACGAGCGGGATACGCAGTATTTT; CDR3: CASSLGDERDTQYF
V: TRBV25-1; J: TRBJ1-2; D: .; size: .; DNA: TGTGCCAGCAGTGAACAACAAGATAACTATGGCTACACCTTC; CDR3: CASSEQQDNYGYTF
V: TRBV7-3; J: TRBJ2-1; D: TRBD2; size: .; DNA: TGTGCCAGCAGCTTAACCGGGACTACCAGTGAGCAGTTCTTC; CDR3: CASSLTGTTSEQFF
V: TRBV4-3; J: TRBJ1-3; D: .; size: .; DNA: TGCGCCAGCAGCCATAATGGAAACACCATATATTTT; CDR3: CASSHNGNTIYF
V: TRBV5-6; J: TRBJ1-1; D: .; size: .; DNA: TGTGCCAGCAATCCCGGCGGGGTCAGAATTAACACTGAAGCTTTCTTT; CDR3: CASNPGGVRINTEAFF
V: TRBV5-6; J: TRBJ1-2; D: .; size: few; DNA: TGTGCCAGCAGCTTGGACAGGCGGTTCCATGGCTACACCTTC; CDR3: CASSLDRRFHGYTF
V: TRBV9; J: TRBJ2-5; D: .; size: .; DNA: TGTGCCAGCAGCGTAGATCTAGCGGAGACCCAGTACTTC; CDR3: CASSVDLAETQYF
V: TRBV28; J: TRBJ1-1; D: TRBD1; size: .; DNA: TGTGCCAGCAGTCTTCGGACAGGGTCGGGAGCTGAAGCTTTCTTT; CDR3: CASSLRTGSGAEAFF
V: TRBV5-1; J: TRBJ2-3; D: .; size: .; DNA: TGCGCCAGCAGCTTGGAGGGGAGGGGGAGTCTAGATACGCAGTATTTT; CDR3: CASSLEGRGSLDTQYF
V: TRBV28; J: TRBJ2-2; D: .; size: .; DNA: TGTGCCAGCATTCTGGGAGGAACCGGGGAGCTGTTTTTT; CDR3: CASILGGTGELFF
V: TRBV5-1; J: TRBJ1-1; D: .; size: .; DNA: TGCGCCAGCAGCTCGACAGTGAACACTGAAGCTTTCTTT; CDR3: CASSSTVNTEAFF
V: TRBV7-2; J: TRBJ1-1; D: .; size: .; DNA: TGTGCCAGCAGCTTGTTGGACAGCTACACTGAAGCTTTCTTT; CDR3: CASSLLDSYTEAFF
V: TRBV4-1; J: TRBJ2-7; D: .; size: .; DNA: TGCGCCAGCAGCCAAGTCCATCTGCAAGGGGTTACCTACGAGCAGTACTTC; CDR3: CASSQVHLQGVTYEQYF
V: TRBV28; J: TRBJ1-1; D: .; size: .; DNA: TGTGCCAGCAGTTTATCTCGGCTCCTGACACTGGAAGCTTTCTTT; CDR3: CASSLSRLLTLEAFF
V: TRBV5-1; J: TRBJ2-3; D: .; size: .; DNA: TGCGCCAGCAGGCGGGATCCCGTAAGCACAGATACGCAGTATTTT; CDR3: CASRRDPVSTDTQYF
V: TRBV28; J: TRBJ1-5; D: .; size: .; DNA: TGTGCCAGCAGTTTCAGTGTCGCTCAGCCCCAGCATTTT; CDR3: CASSFSVAQPQHF
V: TRBV19; J: TRBJ1-2; D: TRBD1; size: .; DNA: TGTGCCACTACGCCCCGGGACAGTCTAAATGGCTACACCTTC; CDR3: CATTPRDSLNGYTF
V: TRBV11-3; J: TRBJ2-1; D: .; size: .; DNA: TGTGCCAGCAGCTTAGGAGGGGGGGCTGTCTACAATGAGCAGTTCTTC; CDR3: CASSLGGGAVYNEQFF
V: TRBV4-1; J: TRBJ1-2; D: TRBD1; size: once; DNA: TGCGCCAGCAGCCAACCGGGACAGGGGTACTATGGCTACACCTTC; CDR3: CASSQPGQGYYGYTF
V: TRBV6-1; J: TRBJ1-5; D: .; size: .; DNA: TGTGCCAGCAGTGAAAGGGGGGGGGATCAGCCCCAGCATTTT; CDR3: CASSERGGDQPQHF
V: TRBV6-5; J: TRBJ1-1; D: .; size: .; DNA: TGTGCCAGCAGTTACCGGAACACTGAAGCTTTCTTT; CDR3: CASSYRNTEAFF
V: TRBV6-5; J: TRBJ1-1; D: TRBD1; size: .; DNA: TGTGCCAGCAGTGGAAAGGGGGCAGTGACTGAAGCTTTCTTT; CDR3: CASSGKGAVTEAFF
V: TRBV5-1; J: TRBJ1-2; D: .; size: .; DNA: TGCGCCAGCAGCTTGACGCGTGACTATGGCTACACCTTC; CDR3: CASSLTRDYGYTF
V: TRBV6-6; J: TRBJ2-5; D: TRBD2; size: .; DNA: TGTGCCAGCACCGTCCTCGGGGGGGCGGGGGGGACCCAGTACTTC; CDR3: CASTVLGGAGGTQYF
V: TRBV5-1; J: TRBJ1-2; D: .; size: .; DNA: TGCGCCAGCAGCTTAAGCGGTTTCCACTATGGCTACACCTTC; CDR3: CASSLSGFHYGYTF
V: TRBV19; J: TRBJ1-1; D: .; size: .; DNA: TGTGCCAGTCAACAGGGTGCGAACACTGAAGCTTTCTTT; CDR3: CASQQGANTEAFF
V: TRBV27; J: TRBJ1-1; D: .; size: .; DNA: TGTGCCAGCAGGGGGCACCTTAACACTGAAGCTTTCTTT; CDR3: CASRGHLNTEAFF
V: TRBV28; J: TRBJ2-5; D: .; size: .; DNA: TGTGCCAGCAGAGCGATCCCGCAAGAGACCCAGTACTTC; CDR3: CASRAIPQETQYF
V: TRBV2; J: TRBJ1-1; D: TRBD1; size: once; DNA: TGTGCCAGCAGCCGAATCACCCAGGGGGGAGAAGCTTTCTTT; CDR3: CASSRITQGGEAFF
V: TRBV4-1; J: TRBJ2-1; D: .; size: .; DNA: TGCGCCAGCAGCCAAGATCTACACAATGAGCAGTTCTTC; CDR3: CASSQDLHNEQFF
V: TRBV9; J: TRBJ1-6; D: .; size: .; DNA: TGTGCCAGCAGCCAAAGCGGTGGGATCCGTTCACCCCTCCACTTT; CDR3: CASSQSGGIRSPLHF
V: TRBV5-1; J: TRBJ2-2; D: .; size: .; DNA: TGCGCCAGCAGTTTGGACAGCAACACCGGGGAGCTGTTTTTT; CDR3: CASSLDSNTGELFF
V: TRBV18; J: TRBJ1-3; D: TRBD1; size: .; DNA: TGTGCCAGCTCCCACCTCCGGGACAGGGAACGCAAAACTGGAAACACCATATATTTT; CDR3: CASSHLRDRERKTGNTIYF
V: TRBV4-3; J: TRBJ2-1; D: .; size: .; DNA: TGCGCCAGCAGCCAAGATGGAGGGGTTGGTGAGCAGTTCTTC; CDR3: CASSQDGGVGEQFF